The rows below give T cell receptor beta chains drawn from one sample of a study of blood T cells in healthy people across ages. TCRdb redid the calling of the 5' RACE reads with MiXCR, one entry per CDR3 protein. The table lists 1.8 million or so distinct CDR3 sequences, about two fifths of them singletons. Sequenced: blood. The receptors shown here come from a human donor in good health. Each CDR3 is given with its conserved first and last residue. Each record gives: CDR3 protein, CDR3 DNA, J gene, V gene, clone size, D gene. D genes are given only for firm matches. Expanded clones are given a class, and other clones once, few, many or no size at all.

CASSLARQQGQETQYF | TGTGCCAGCAGCTTAGCAAGACAGCAGGGCCAAGAGACCCAGTACTTC | TRBJ2-5 | TRBV7-9 | NA | NA
CASSYSILAGNNEQFF | TGTGCCAGCAGTTACTCGATACTAGCGGGGAACAATGAGCAGTTCTTC | TRBJ2-1 | TRBV6-5 | few | TRBD2
CASSLVDDTEAFF | TGTGCCAGCAGTTTGGTGGACGACACTGAAGCTTTCTTT | TRBJ1-1 | TRBV28 | few | NA
CASRPTPNQPQHF | TGTGCCAGCAGGCCGACTCCAAATCAGCCCCAGCATTTT | TRBJ1-5 | TRBV6-1 | NA | NA
CASSYYIAGTDTQYF | TGTGCCAGCAGTTACTACATAGCGGGCACAGATACGCAGTATTTT | TRBJ2-3 | TRBV6-6 | NA | NA
CASSQGPSGVSTDTQYF | TGTGCCAGCAGCCAAGGTCCTAGCGGGGTTAGCACAGATACGCAGTATTTT | TRBJ2-3 | TRBV4-2 | NA | TRBD2
CASSIPGLAGGAKNIQYF | TGTGCCAGCAGCATCCCGGGACTAGCGGGGGGGGCCAAAAACATTCAGTACTTC | TRBJ2-4 | TRBV5-5 | NA | TRBD2
CASSKKWGGGDTQYF | TGTGCCAGCAGCAAGAAATGGGGCGGAGGAGATACGCAGTATTTT | TRBJ2-3 | TRBV4-1 | NA | NA
CASSLEGLPPYGANVLTF | TGTGCCAGCAGTTTAGAAGGGTTACCCCCTTATGGGGCCAACGTCCTGACTTTC | TRBJ2-6 | TRBV12-3/TRBV12-4 | NA | NA
CASREYRDGDNEQFF | TGTGCCAGCAGGGAATACAGAGACGGTGACAATGAGCAGTTCTTC | TRBJ2-1 | TRBV28 | once | NA
CASSPTVATSTDTQYF | TGTGCCAGCAGTCCAACCGTGGCGACGAGCACAGATACGCAGTATTTT | TRBJ2-3 | TRBV28 | few | NA
CASSPRVPNEQFF | TGTGCCAGCAGCCCCCGAGTTCCCAATGAGCAGTTCTTC | TRBJ2-1 | TRBV7-6 | NA | NA
CASSYSGTDTYEQYF | TGTGCCAGCAGTTATTCCGGGACAGATACCTACGAGCAGTACTTC | TRBJ2-7 | TRBV6-2/TRBV6-3 | NA | TRBD1
CASNRVSDTEAFF | TGCGCCAGCAACAGGGTTTCGGACACTGAAGCTTTCTTT | TRBJ1-1 | TRBV7-9 | NA | NA
CASIPRRGGITEAFF | TGTGCCAGCATCCCCCGCCGGGGGGGCATCACTGAAGCTTTCTTT | TRBJ1-1 | TRBV7-6 | many | NA
CASSYRGSEGYTF | TGTGCCAGCAGTTATAGGGGCTCGGAGGGCTACACCTTC | TRBJ1-2 | TRBV12-3/TRBV12-4 | NA | NA
CASTRREGETEAFF | TGTGCCAGCACTAGGCGGGAAGGGGAGACTGAAGCTTTCTTT | TRBJ1-1 | TRBV6-5 | NA | NA
CASTLGGSLLNTEAFF | TGTGCCAGCACTCTTGGAGGGTCACTTCTGAACACTGAAGCTTTCTTT | TRBJ1-1 | TRBV12-3/TRBV12-4 | NA | NA
CASSQDYRDEQYF | TGTGCCAGCAGCCAAGATTATAGAGACGAGCAGTACTTC | TRBJ2-7 | TRBV3-1 | NA | NA
CASATGTGDYGYTF | TGTGCCAGCGCTACCGGGACAGGGGACTATGGCTACACCTTC | TRBJ1-2 | TRBV2 | NA | TRBD1
CASSQRTGAPRNEQFF | TGTGCCAGCAGCCAGAGGACAGGGGCACCGAGGAATGAGCAGTTCTTC | TRBJ2-1 | TRBV11-2 | NA | TRBD1
CSARDRMGQVYEQYF | TGCAGTGCTAGAGATCGGATGGGACAAGTCTACGAGCAGTACTTC | TRBJ2-7 | TRBV20-1 | NA | NA
CASSSGSEGEKLFF | TGTGCCAGCAGTTCAGGGTCGGAAGGCGAAAAACTGTTTTTT | TRBJ1-4 | TRBV28 | NA | NA
CASSRIRGAADEQYF | TGTGCCAGCAGTCGAATAAGAGGGGCTGCGGACGAGCAGTACTTC | TRBJ2-7 | TRBV28 | NA | NA
CASSLQDWRGTGELFF | TGCGCCAGCAGCCTTCAAGACTGGCGTGGCACCGGGGAGCTGTTTTTT | TRBJ2-2 | TRBV4-3 | NA | NA
CSAPRGLAGSYNEQFF | TGCAGTGCTCCACGGGGGCTAGCGGGGTCCTACAATGAGCAGTTCTTC | TRBJ2-1 | TRBV20-1 | NA | TRBD2
CASSFYSTRSTDTQYF | TGCGCCAGCAGCTTCTATTCTACTAGGTCCACAGATACGCAGTATTTT | TRBJ2-3 | TRBV5-1 | NA | NA
CASSQADQSGYGYTF | TGTGCCAGCAGCCAAGCCGACCAGAGCGGCTATGGCTACACCTTC | TRBJ1-2 | TRBV4-2 | NA | NA
CASNYRGLNQPQRF | TGTGCCAGCAATTACAGGGGACTTAATCAGCCCCAGCGTTTT | TRBJ1-5 | TRBV28 | NA | TRBD1
CASSPGREGDEQFF | TGCGCCAGCAGCCCGGGCAGGGAAGGGGATGAGCAGTTCTTC | TRBJ2-1 | TRBV4-3 | few | NA
CASSQEGGQGENEQFF | TGCGCCAGCAGCCAAGAAGGCGGACAGGGCGAAAATGAGCAGTTCTTC | TRBJ2-1 | TRBV4-3 | NA | TRBD1
CASSPDSSLGSEQFF | TGTGCCAGCAGTCCAGACAGTTCCCTCGGGAGTGAGCAGTTCTTC | TRBJ2-1 | TRBV7-2 | NA | NA
CSARRGQDGYTF | TGCAGTGCTAGAAGGGGGCAGGATGGCTACACCTTC | TRBJ1-2 | TRBV20-1 | NA | TRBD1
CASSSGVAGYSETQYF | TGTGCCAGCAGCTCAGGGGTCGCAGGCTATTCGGAGACCCAGTACTTC | TRBJ2-5 | TRBV7-9 | NA | NA
CSVGVDRGTDTQYF | TGCAGCGTTGGGGTGGACAGGGGCACAGATACGCAGTATTTT | TRBJ2-3 | TRBV29-1 | NA | TRBD1
CSAASGGETQYF | TGCAGTGCCGCGAGTGGAGGGGAGACCCAGTACTTC | TRBJ2-5 | TRBV20-1 | few | NA
CASSLEVWGGSLDTQYF | TGTGCCAGCAGCTTAGAGGTGTGGGGGGGCAGTTTAGATACGCAGTATTTT | TRBJ2-3 | TRBV7-2 | NA | NA
CASSFVRYEKLFF | TGTGCCAGCAGTTTTGTCCGATATGAAAAACTGTTTTTT | TRBJ1-4 | TRBV12-3/TRBV12-4 | few | NA
CASSLAGFQPEAFF | TGTGCCAGCAGCTTAGCAGGTTTTCAGCCGGAAGCTTTCTTT | TRBJ1-1 | TRBV7-2 | NA | NA
CATSDFAQGANYIADTQYF | TGTGCCACCAGTGATTTCGCACAGGGGGCAAACTACATCGCAGATACGCAGTATTTT | TRBJ2-3 | TRBV24-1 | NA | TRBD1
CASSSPGHLYGYTF | TGTGCCAGCAGCTCGCCGGGGCACCTCTATGGCTACACCTTC | TRBJ1-2 | TRBV7-9 | NA | NA
CASTRRGDQETQYF | TGTGCCAGCACCCGAAGGGGGGACCAAGAGACCCAGTACTTC | TRBJ2-5 | TRBV6-2/TRBV6-3 | NA | NA
CASSLDHPGLGNTIYF | TGTGCCAGCAGCTTAGATCACCCGGGACTTGGAAACACCATATATTTT | TRBJ1-3 | TRBV11-2 | NA | NA
CASSEDLRWTEAFF | TGTGCCAGCAGCGAGGACCTCCGGTGGACTGAAGCTTTCTTT | TRBJ1-1 | TRBV7-2 | NA | NA
CASSLAIMAGANVLTF | TGTGCCAGCAGTTTAGCCATAATGGCTGGGGCCAACGTCCTGACTTTC | TRBJ2-6 | TRBV12-3/TRBV12-4 | few | NA
CASSIPGQPNGYTF | TGCGCCAGCAGCATTCCGGGACAGCCTAATGGCTACACCTTC | TRBJ1-2 | TRBV4-1 | few | TRBD1
CASSPGHPDYEQYF | TGCGCCAGCAGCCCGGGACACCCCGACTACGAGCAGTACTTC | TRBJ2-7 | TRBV4-1 | few | NA
CASSAIRVEQYF | TGTGCCAGCAGCGCTATCCGGGTGGAGCAGTACTTC | TRBJ2-7 | TRBV6-2/TRBV6-3 | NA | NA